This paragraph reports one T cell receptor beta chain. Antigen unknown. Assay: immunoSEQ multiplex PCR; the TCRdb copy retains only in-frame clones and omits some. The profile shows more than 85,000 clones, 90% of them singletons. This sample was included in a study of OX40 agonist ivuxolimab in advanced cancers. On the study more broadly: An anti-OX40 (CD134) antibody with agonistic activity, ivuxolimab, was administered to patients. Partial responses were achieved by three patients, one with hepatocellular carcinoma and two with cutaneous melanoma.

Study results and limitations: Among the lowest levels of clonal expansion were found in partial responders at 0.1-3.0 mg/kg. It was not determined which antigens were specifically recognized by the peripheral T cells that had undergone clonal expansion.

V was pared by 2 bases and J by 2 bases, with 7 bases between. Germline CDR1 and CDR2: SGHRS and YFSETQ. This CDR3 contains 13 residues. This rearrangement joins TRBV5-1 to TRBJ2-5, with TRBD2 as a possible D gene (6 bases). Sample: CD4+ or CD8+ T cells sorted from blood, taken in a trial of the OX40 agonist ivuxolimab. The TCR was taken from an adult with an advanced solid tumor such as melanoma, head and neck, liver or kidney cancer. The CDR3 spells CASSFGGQETQYF. CDR3 nucleotide sequence: TGCGCCAGCAGCTTTGGAGGGCAAGAGACCCAGTACTTC.